The next 7 T cell receptor beta chains were all read from a single sample in a study of blood T cell repertoires in COVID-19. Only in-frame clones appear in the TCRdb table, and some are missing; sequencing was by immunoSEQ multiplex PCR. In the table there are fewer than 150,000 clones, around 90% of which are singletons. Sequencing was performed on peripheral blood. These receptors were obtained from a woman of 80 years or more with acute or convalescent COVID-19.

V and J are TRBV6-5 and TRBJ1-1; tentative D call: TRBD1 (6 bases). CDR3 length: 14 amino acids. Between the trimmed V and J ends, which lost 6 bases and 1 base, there was a span of 12 bases. The V gene's germline CDR1 is MNHEY and CDR2 SVGAGI. CDR3 sequence: CASSRTTGNTEAFF. The CDR3 bases are TGTGCCAGCAGCCGCACGACAGGGAACACTGAAGCTTTCTTT.

The gene calls are TRBV19 and TRBJ1-5; 10 nucleotides align to TRBD1. The germline V gene has CDR1 LNHDA and CDR2 SQIVND (reference sequence). V dropped 3 bases and J dropped 9; count of bases not matched to a gene: 5. This CDR3 has 14 amino acids. CDR3 residues: CASSMGTGEGPQHF. DNA of the CDR3: TGTGCCAGTAGTATGGGGACAGGGGAAGGGCCCCAGCATTTT.

The chain combines TRBV25-1 with TRBJ2-2; tentative D call: TRBD2 (6 bases). From germline, CDR1 is MGHDK and CDR2 SYGVNS. The V end lost 7 bases, the J end lost 7 bases, and 16 bases lay between the germline ends. This CDR3 contains 14 residues. The DNA of the CDR3 is TGTGCCAGCAAAGGGAAGAGGGAGGTCGGGGAGCTGTTTTTT. Translating it yields CASKGKREVGELFF.

This clone has just one count. V usage is TRBV7-2 and J usage is TRBJ1-2; 10 bases are shared with TRBD1. Per germline, CDR1 SGHTA and CDR2 FQGNSA. Germline trimming cut 5 bases from V and 4 bases from J; bases unmatched to any gene: 7. This CDR3 comprises 15 residues. The CDR3: CASSPGTGVRYGYTF. CDR3 DNA: TGTGCCAGCAGCCCAGGGACAGGGGTGCGCTATGGCTACACCTTC.

V gene TRBV5-1 combines with J gene TRBJ1-1, with 9 bases identical to TRBD1. This CDR3 has 16 residues. V lost 4 bases, J lost 1 base, and 8 bases stayed unmatched. From germline, CDR1 is SGHRS and CDR2 YFSETQ. The CDR3 DNA reads as TGCGCCAGCAGCCGGACAGGGGAAAAAGGGAACACTGAAGCTTTCTTT. Translating it yields CASSRTGEKGNTEAFF.

This chain joins TRBV5-1 and TRBJ2-1, with 7 positions matching TRBD1. The junction had 6 bases not matched to a gene; V was cut back by 3 bases and J by 3 bases. Germline values: CDR1 SGHRS, CDR2 YFSETQ. The CDR3 is 15 amino acids. The CDR3 loop is CASSSDRSSYNEQFF. The CDR3 nucleotides read TGCGCCAGCAGCTCGGACAGGTCGAGCTACAATGAGCAGTTCTTC. The variable domain in full, completed from reference TRBV5-1 and TRBJ2-1, reads KAGVTQTPRYLIKTRGQQVTLSCSPISGHRSVSWYQQTPGQGLQFLFEYFSETQRNKGNFPGRFSGRQFSNSRSEMNVSTLELGDSALYLCASSSDRSSYNEQFFGPGTRLTVL.

The chain carries TRBV7-9 and TRBJ2-7, with D perhaps TRBD1 (6 bases). There are 14 residues in the CDR3. V was pared by 8 bases and J by 1 base, with 15 bases between. Germline assignment: CDR1 SEHNR and CDR2 FQNEAQ (reference sequence). Written as DNA, the CDR3 is TGTGCCAGCTCAGGGGCAAACTTATCCTACGAGCAGTACTTC. As protein: CASSGANLSYEQYF. The whole variable domain, filled in from reference TRBV7-9 and TRBJ2-7, reads DTGVSQNPRHKITKRGQNVTFRCDPISEHNRLYWYRQTLGQGPEFLTYFQNEAQLEKSRLLSDRFSAERPKGSFSTLEIQRTEQGDSAMYLCASSGANLSYEQYFGPGTRLTVT.